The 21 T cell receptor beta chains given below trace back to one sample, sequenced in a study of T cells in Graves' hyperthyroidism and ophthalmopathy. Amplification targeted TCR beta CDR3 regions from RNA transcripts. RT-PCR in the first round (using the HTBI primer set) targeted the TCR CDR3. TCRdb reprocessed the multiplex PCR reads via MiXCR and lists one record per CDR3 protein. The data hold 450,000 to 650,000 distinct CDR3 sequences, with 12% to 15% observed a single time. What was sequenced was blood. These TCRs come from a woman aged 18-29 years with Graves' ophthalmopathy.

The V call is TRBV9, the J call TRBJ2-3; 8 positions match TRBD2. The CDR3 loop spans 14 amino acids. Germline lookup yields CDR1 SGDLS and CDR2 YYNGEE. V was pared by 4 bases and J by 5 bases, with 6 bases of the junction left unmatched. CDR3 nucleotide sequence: TGTGCCAGCAGCCCGGGACTAGTAAGAGATACGCAGTATTTT. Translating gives CASSPGLVRDTQYF.

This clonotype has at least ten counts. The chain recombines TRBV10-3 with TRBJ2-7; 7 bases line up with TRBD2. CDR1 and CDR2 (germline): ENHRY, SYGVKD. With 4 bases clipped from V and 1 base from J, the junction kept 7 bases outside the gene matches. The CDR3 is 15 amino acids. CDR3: CAISGGGSVSYEQYF. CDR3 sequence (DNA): TGTGCCATCAGTGGGGGGGGTAGCGTTTCCTACGAGCAGTACTTC.

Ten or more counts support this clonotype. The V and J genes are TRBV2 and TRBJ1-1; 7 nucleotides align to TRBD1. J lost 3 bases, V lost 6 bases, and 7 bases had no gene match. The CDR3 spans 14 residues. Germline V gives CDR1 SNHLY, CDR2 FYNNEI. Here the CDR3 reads CASSVQGGDTEAFF. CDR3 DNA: TGTGCCAGCAGCGTTCAGGGGGGAGACACTGAAGCTTTCTTT.

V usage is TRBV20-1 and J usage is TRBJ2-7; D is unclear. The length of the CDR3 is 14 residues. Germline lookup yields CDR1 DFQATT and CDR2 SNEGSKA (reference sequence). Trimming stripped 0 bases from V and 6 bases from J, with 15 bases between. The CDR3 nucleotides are TGCAGTGCTAGAGATCTTGACCCGGCCTTCGAGCAGTACTTC. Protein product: CSARDLDPAFEQYF.

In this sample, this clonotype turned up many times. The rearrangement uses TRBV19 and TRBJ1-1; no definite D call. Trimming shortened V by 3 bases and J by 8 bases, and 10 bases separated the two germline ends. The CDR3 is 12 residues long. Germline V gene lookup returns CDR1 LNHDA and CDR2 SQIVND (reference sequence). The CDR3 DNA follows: TGTGCCAGTAGTATTGGTTGGAGAGAAGCTTTCTTT. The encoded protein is CASSIGWREAFF.

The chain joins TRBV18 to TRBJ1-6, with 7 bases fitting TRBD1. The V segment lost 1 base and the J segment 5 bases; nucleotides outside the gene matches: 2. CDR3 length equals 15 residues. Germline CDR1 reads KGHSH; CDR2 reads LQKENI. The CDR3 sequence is CASSPRDRDNSPLHF. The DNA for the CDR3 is TGTGCCAGCTCACCACGGGACAGAGATAATTCACCCCTCCACTTT.

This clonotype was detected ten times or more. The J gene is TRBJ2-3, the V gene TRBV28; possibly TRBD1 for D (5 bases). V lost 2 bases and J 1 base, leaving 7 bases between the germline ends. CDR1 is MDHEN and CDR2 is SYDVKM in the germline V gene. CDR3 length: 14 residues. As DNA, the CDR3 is TGTGCCAGCAGTTTACAGACAGGCACAGATACGCAGTATTTT. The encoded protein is CASSLQTGTDTQYF.

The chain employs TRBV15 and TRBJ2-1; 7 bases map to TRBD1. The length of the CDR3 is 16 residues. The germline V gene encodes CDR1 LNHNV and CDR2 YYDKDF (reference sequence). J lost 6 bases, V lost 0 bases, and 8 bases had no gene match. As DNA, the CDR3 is TGTGCCACCAGCAGAGACAGGGGGAAATCGGTCAATGAGCAGTTCTTC. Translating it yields CATSRDRGKSVNEQFF.

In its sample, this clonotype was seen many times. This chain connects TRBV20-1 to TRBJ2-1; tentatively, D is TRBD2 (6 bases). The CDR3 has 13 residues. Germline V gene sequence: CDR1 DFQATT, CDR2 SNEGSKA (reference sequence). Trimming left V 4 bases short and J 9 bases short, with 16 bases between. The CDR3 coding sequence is TGCAGTGCTACTACTAGCCAGCCGGGTGAGCAGTTCTTC. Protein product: CSATTSQPGEQFF.

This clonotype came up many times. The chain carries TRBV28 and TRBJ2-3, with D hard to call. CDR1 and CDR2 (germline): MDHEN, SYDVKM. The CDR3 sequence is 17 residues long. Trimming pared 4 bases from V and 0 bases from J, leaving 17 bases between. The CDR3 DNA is TGTGCCAGCAGTTCAAGGCTTCCCGAGAGGAGCACAGATACGCAGTATTTT. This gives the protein CASSSRLPERSTDTQYF.

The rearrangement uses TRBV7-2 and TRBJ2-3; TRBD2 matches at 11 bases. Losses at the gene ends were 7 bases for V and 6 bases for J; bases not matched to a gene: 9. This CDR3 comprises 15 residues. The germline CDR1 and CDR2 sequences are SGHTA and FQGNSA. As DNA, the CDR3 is TGTGCCAGCAATCCTACGGGACTAGCGGTGGATACGCAGTATTTT. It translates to CASNPTGLAVDTQYF.

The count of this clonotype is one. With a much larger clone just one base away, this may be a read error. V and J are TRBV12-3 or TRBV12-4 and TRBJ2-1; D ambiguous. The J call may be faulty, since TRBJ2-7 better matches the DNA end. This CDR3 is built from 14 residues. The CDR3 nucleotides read TGTGCCAGCAGTTTAAGGGATTACTACAATGAGCAGTACTTC. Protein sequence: CASSLRDYYNEQYF.

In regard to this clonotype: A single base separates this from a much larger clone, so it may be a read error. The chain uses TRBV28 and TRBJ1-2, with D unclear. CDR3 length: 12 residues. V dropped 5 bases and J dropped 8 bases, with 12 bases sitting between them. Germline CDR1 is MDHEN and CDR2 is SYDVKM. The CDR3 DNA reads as TGTGCCAGCAGTGAAGAAGAGATAGGCTACACCTTC. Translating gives CASSEEEIGYTF.

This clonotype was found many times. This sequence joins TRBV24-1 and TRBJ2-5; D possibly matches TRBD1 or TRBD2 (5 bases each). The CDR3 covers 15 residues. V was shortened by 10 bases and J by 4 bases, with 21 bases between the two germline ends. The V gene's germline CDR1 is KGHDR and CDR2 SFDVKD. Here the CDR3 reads CATLADSTTGETQYF. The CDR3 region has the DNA TGTGCCACGCTAGCAGACAGCACTACCGGAGAGACCCAGTACTTC.

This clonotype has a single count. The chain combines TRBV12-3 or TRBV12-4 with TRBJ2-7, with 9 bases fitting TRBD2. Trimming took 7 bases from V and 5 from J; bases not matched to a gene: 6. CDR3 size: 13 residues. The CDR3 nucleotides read TGTGCCAGCAAGGCGGGAGGGCCCCACGAGCAGTACTTC. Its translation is CASKAGGPHEQYF.

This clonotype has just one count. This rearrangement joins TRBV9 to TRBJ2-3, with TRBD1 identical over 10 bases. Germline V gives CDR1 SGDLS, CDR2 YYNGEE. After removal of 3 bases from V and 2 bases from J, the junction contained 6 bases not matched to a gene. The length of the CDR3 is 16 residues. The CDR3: CASSGPGTGDTDTQYF. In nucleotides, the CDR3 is TGTGCCAGCAGCGGCCCCGGGACAGGGGACACAGATACGCAGTATTTT.

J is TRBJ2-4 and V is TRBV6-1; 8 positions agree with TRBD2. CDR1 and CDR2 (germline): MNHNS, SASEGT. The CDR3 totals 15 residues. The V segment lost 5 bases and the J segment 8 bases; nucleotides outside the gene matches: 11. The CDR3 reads CASSPQVGGEDIQYF. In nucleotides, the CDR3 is TGTGCCAGCAGTCCCCAGGTCGGGGGGGAGGACATTCAGTACTTC.

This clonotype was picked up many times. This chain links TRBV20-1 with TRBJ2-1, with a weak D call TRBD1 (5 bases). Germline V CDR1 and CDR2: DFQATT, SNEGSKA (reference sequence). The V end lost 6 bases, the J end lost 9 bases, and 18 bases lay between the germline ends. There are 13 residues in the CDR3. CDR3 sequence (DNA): TGCAGTGCCCTACTTGGGGCTCTTAGTGAGCAGTTCTTC. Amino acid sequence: CSALLGALSEQFF.

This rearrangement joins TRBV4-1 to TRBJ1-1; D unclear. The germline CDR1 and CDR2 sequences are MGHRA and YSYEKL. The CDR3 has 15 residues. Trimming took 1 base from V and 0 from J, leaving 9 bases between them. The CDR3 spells CASSQGQPMNTEAFF. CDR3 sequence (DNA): TGCGCCAGCAGCCAAGGCCAGCCTATGAACACTGAAGCTTTCTTT.

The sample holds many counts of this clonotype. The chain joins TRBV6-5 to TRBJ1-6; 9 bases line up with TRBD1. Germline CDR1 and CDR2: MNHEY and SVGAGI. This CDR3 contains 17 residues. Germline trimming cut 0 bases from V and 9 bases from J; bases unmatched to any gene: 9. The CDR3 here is CASSYSFITGGSSPLHF. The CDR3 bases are TGTGCCAGCAGTTACTCGTTTATCACAGGGGGCAGTTCACCCCTCCACTTT.

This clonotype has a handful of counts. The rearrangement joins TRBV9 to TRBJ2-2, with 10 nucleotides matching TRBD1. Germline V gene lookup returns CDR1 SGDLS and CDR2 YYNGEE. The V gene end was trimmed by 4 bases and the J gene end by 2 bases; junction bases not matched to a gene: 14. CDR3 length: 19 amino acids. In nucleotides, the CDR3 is TGTGCCAGCAGCTCGAAGAAGGAGACAGGGGGCGGCAACACCGGGGAGCTGTTTTTT. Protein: CASSSKKETGGGNTGELFF.